The 30 T cell receptor beta chains in this list originate from one sample, sequenced in a study of Graves' ophthalmopathy and Graves' hyperthyroidism. The authors amplified TCR beta CDR3 regions from RNA transcripts. The authors performed first-round RT-PCR with HTBI primers and then a second-round multiplex PCR. MiXCR, run by TCRdb on the multiplex PCR reads, gives a single entry per CDR3 protein. Here the sample spans 740,000 or so distinct CDR3 sequences, approximately 40% being singletons. The sample was peripheral blood. Receptor source: an adult man with Graves' ophthalmopathy.

The genes are TRBV10-3 and TRBJ2-5; 10 positions match TRBD2. There are 14 residues in the CDR3. J lost 5 bases, V lost 10 bases, and 10 bases had no gene match. Looked up from germline, CDR1 is ENHRY and CDR2 is SYGVKD. This CDR3 is CASKGLAMGETQYF. The DNA for the CDR3 is TGTGCCAGCAAGGGACTAGCGATGGGGGAGACCCAGTACTTC.

Many counts were recorded for this clonotype. J is TRBJ1-4 and V is TRBV15; TRBD1 matches at 7 bases. The CDR3 has 12 residues. The germline V gene has CDR1 LNHNV and CDR2 YYDKDF (reference sequence). With 8 bases clipped from V and 5 bases from J, the junction kept 2 bases outside the gene matches. CDR3 nucleotide sequence: TGTGCCACCCAACAGGGGAATGAAAAACTGTTTTTT. Translating gives CATQQGNEKLFF.

This clonotype has at least ten counts. J is TRBJ1-5 and V is TRBV7-2; 9 bases match TRBD1. Losses at the gene ends were 5 bases for V and 11 bases for J; bases not matched to a gene: 7. From germline, CDR1 is SGHTA and CDR2 FQGNSA. The length of the CDR3 is 13 residues. The CDR3 DNA sequence: TGTGCCAGCAGCCCCGGGACAGGGCGGGCCCAGCATTTT. It encodes CASSPGTGRAQHF.

In the case of this clonotype: Germline and junction disagree at one end, which may indicate a read error. The chain combines TRBV2 with TRBJ2-6; D not certain. From germline, CDR1 is SNHLY and CDR2 FYNNEI. The length of the CDR3 is 18 residues. The CDR3 spells CASSKEGRIDLWANALTF. The CDR3 DNA is TGTGCCAGTAGCAAAGAAGGGCGCATAGACCTCTGGGCCAACGCCCTGACTTTC.

In this sample, this clonotype turned up a few times. The rearrangement links TRBV10-2 to TRBJ2-2, with 7 nucleotides matching TRBD2. Germline values: CDR1 WSHSY, CDR2 SAAADI. J lost 1 base, V lost 2 bases, and 1 base had no gene match. The CDR3 consists of 15 residues. The CDR3 is CASSEERENTGELFF. DNA for the CDR3: TGCGCCAGCAGTGAGGAGCGGGAGAACACCGGGGAGCTGTTTTTT.

Notes on this clonotype: A junction boundary mismatches the germline segment, possibly from a read error. The chain links TRBV15 to TRBJ2-5, with D tentatively TRBD2 (6 bases). The CDR3 is made up of 15 amino acids. Germline V CDR1 and CDR2: LNHNV, YYDKDF (reference sequence). CDR3 nucleotide sequence: TGTGCCACCAGCAGAGATGGGCGAGGAGGGGAGACCCAGTATTTC. Protein product: CATSRDGRGGETQYF.

On this clonotype: A junction end diverges from the germline sequence, so it may reflect a read error. The V and J genes are TRBV4-1 and TRBJ1-1, with 12 bases that match TRBD1. Germline V gives CDR1 MGHRA, CDR2 YSYEKL. CDR3 length equals 16 residues. The CDR3 nucleotides read TGTGCCAGCACCCGCCCGGGACAGGGGGCCTTCACTGAAGCTTTCTTT. Its translation: CASTRPGQGAFTEAFF.

This clonotype was observed a handful of times. The chain is built from TRBV11-2 and TRBJ2-7, with D possibly matching TRBD2 (6 bases). This CDR3 has 14 amino acids. The V end lost 5 bases, the J end lost 4 bases, and 15 bases lay between the germline ends. Germline V gene data show CDR1 as SGHAT and CDR2 as FQNNGV. CDR3 residues: CASSPRREGYEQYF. The CDR3 DNA is TGTGCCAGCAGCCCGAGGCGGGAAGGGTACGAGCAGTACTTC.

The chain has TRBV20-1 and TRBJ2-2; D is unresolved. This CDR3 spans 13 amino acids. Germline V CDR1 and CDR2: DFQATT, SNEGSKA (reference sequence). V dropped 1 base and J dropped 4 bases, with 7 bases sitting between them. The CDR3 region is CSARGPLTGELFF. In nucleotides, the CDR3 is TGCAGTGCTAGAGGGCCTCTCACCGGGGAGCTGTTTTTT.

The chain couples TRBV10-1 to TRBJ2-3; D gene uncertain. V was clipped by 1 base and J by 4 bases, with 15 bases between them. This CDR3 has 16 residues. Germline values: CDR1 WNHNN, CDR2 SYGVQD (reference sequence). In DNA, the CDR3 is TGCGCCAGCAGTGAGTTGCGGTCACAGCTCCCAGATACGCAGTATTTT. It codes for CASSELRSQLPDTQYF.

With regard to this clonotype: One end of the junction varies from germline; a read error may be responsible. V and J are TRBV24-1 and TRBJ1-5; TRBD1 matches 9 bases. Germline V lookup: CDR1 KGHDR, CDR2 SFDVKD. The CDR3 is 17 amino acids. CDR3 sequence (DNA): TGTGCCAGCAGTCGAGAACCCGGGACAGGGCTCAATCAGCCCCAGCATTTT. Protein: CASSREPGTGLNQPQHF.

To note about this clonotype: This CDR3 fails to terminate in the conserved phenylalanine or tryptophan, so it likely reflects a read error. The genes are TRBV20-1 and TRBJ2-5, with D possibly matching TRBD2 (6 bases). The CDR3 totals 11 residues. V gave up 7 bases and J gave up 5 bases, with 11 bases separating them. Germline CDR1 and CDR2: DFQATT and SNEGSKA (reference sequence). The CDR3 spells CSVGGWETQYV. In nucleotides, the CDR3 is TGCAGTGTCGGGGGTTGGGAGACCCAGTACGTC.

This clonotype was counted ten times or more. CDR3 in DNA: TGCGCCAGCAGTGAGGGGACAGGTGCTTCCTACGAGCAGTACTTC. Encoded protein: CASSEGTGASYEQYF. The chain has TRBV10-1 and TRBJ2-7, with 8 bases that match TRBD1. The J segment lost 1 base and the V segment lost 2 bases, leaving 4 bases of the junction unmatched. In germline, CDR1 is WNHNN, CDR2 SYGVQD (reference sequence). This CDR3 is 15 amino acids long.

The rearrangement links TRBV19 to TRBJ2-5; 7 nucleotides align to TRBD1. The ends lost 3 bases at V and 5 bases at J; junction bases unmatched: 9. The CDR3 is 15 residues long. The germline CDR1 and CDR2 sequences are LNHDA and SQIVND (reference sequence). The CDR3 protein is CASSIQQGLVETQYF. Written as DNA, the CDR3 is TGTGCCAGTAGTATCCAACAGGGGTTGGTTGAGACCCAGTACTTC.

This clonotype occurred many times. The V and J genes are TRBV10-2 and TRBJ1-6; no definite D call. The CDR3 runs to 14 residues. V was clipped by 6 bases and J by 7 bases, with 13 bases between them. In germline, CDR1 is WSHSY, CDR2 SAAADI. In DNA, the CDR3 is TGCGCCAGCAGGGCAGACGCAACGAATTCACCCCTCCACTTT. As protein: CASRADATNSPLHF.

This clonotype has only a few counts. The chain carries TRBV28 and TRBJ1-2, with D possibly TRBD1 on 6 matching bases. V was cut by 5 bases and J by 1 base, with 14 bases left in between. The CDR3 contains 15 residues. Germline CDR1 reads MDHEN; CDR2 reads SYDVKM. The CDR3 spells CASSLGTTINYGYTF. CDR3 in DNA: TGTGCCAGCAGTCTCGGGACAACTATTAACTATGGCTACACCTTC.

This clonotype was seen more than once but under ten times. J is TRBJ1-1 and V is TRBV7-9; possibly TRBD1 for D (5 bases). CDR3 length equals 16 residues. V dropped 3 bases and J dropped 0 bases, with 14 bases sitting between them. The germline V gene has CDR1 SEHNR and CDR2 FQNEAQ (reference sequence). The CDR3 sequence is CASSLGGGPVNTEAFF. The CDR3 nucleotides are TGTGCCAGCAGCTTGGGGGGAGGTCCCGTGAACACTGAAGCTTTCTTT.

This clonotype was counted ten times or more. The chain carries TRBV7-6 and TRBJ2-6, with a weak D call TRBD2 (5 bases). Germline CDR1 reads SGHVS; CDR2 reads FNYEAQ. The CDR3 consists of 18 residues. V was cut by 5 bases and J by 4 bases, with 21 bases left in between. The CDR3 DNA follows: TGTGCCAGCAGCCCCACCTTGACTATGGGCACCGGGGCCAACGTCCTGACTTTC. Protein sequence: CASSPTLTMGTGANVLTF.

This clonotype was detected only once. V usage is TRBV9 and J usage is TRBJ1-2; tentatively, D is TRBD1 (6 bases). V dropped 0 bases and J dropped 2 bases, with 11 bases sitting between them. This CDR3 contains 15 residues. Germline loops: CDR1 SGDLS, CDR2 YYNGEE. Here the CDR3 reads CASSVVGQGNYGYTF. The DNA of the CDR3 is TGTGCCAGCAGCGTAGTAGGGCAGGGGAACTATGGCTACACCTTC.

This clonotype was recorded many times. The V and J genes are TRBV2 and TRBJ1-4, with TRBD1 matching 8 bases. Trimming took 6 bases from V and 14 from J; bases not matched to a gene: 11. The CDR3 is 13 amino acids. Germline CDR1 SNHLY, CDR2 FYNNEI. CDR3 DNA: TGTGCCAGCAGGGGGGCAGGGGGCGCCTTGCTGTTTTTT. This sequence encodes CASRGAGGALLFF.

This clonotype came up a few times. The chain recombines TRBV25-1 with TRBJ1-6; 9 bases agree with TRBD1. Unmatched junction bases numbered 10, after V lost 11 bases and J lost 5 bases. Germline CDR1 is MGHDK and CDR2 is SYGVNS. The length of the CDR3 is 15 residues. The CDR3 DNA follows: TGTGCCTGGAGCCCGGGACAGGGAGATAATTCACCCCTCCACTTT. Its protein product is CAWSPGQGDNSPLHF.

The table lists this clonotype with a few counts. The chain links TRBV7-9 to TRBJ1-6, with no clear D. V lost 7 bases, J lost 10 bases, and 11 bases lay in between. CDR1 SEHNR and CDR2 FQNEAQ come from the germline V gene (reference sequence). The length of the CDR3 is 12 residues. The CDR3 here is CASNRQDSPLHF. The CDR3 nucleotides read TGTGCCAGCAACCGACAAGACTCACCCCTCCACTTT.

This chain connects TRBV12-3 or TRBV12-4 to TRBJ1-4; D uncertain. The germline V and J ends were trimmed by 6 bases and 2 bases, with 10 bases remaining between them. CDR3 length: 14 residues. The CDR3 is CASSRGFTNEKLFF. The CDR3 nucleotides are TGTGCCAGCAGCCGAGGGTTCACTAATGAAAAACTGTTTTTT.

This clonotype was detected ten times or more. The V call is TRBV6-5, the J call TRBJ1-3; D may be TRBD1 (6 bases). Germline-derived CDR1 and CDR2 are MNHEY and SVGAGI. Trimming took off 5 bases at V and 2 bases at J, with 10 bases between the two ends. This CDR3 spans 14 amino acids. The CDR3, as DNA: TGTGCCAGCAGTCCCAGGGGAGCTGGAAACACCATATATTTT. Amino acids: CASSPRGAGNTIYF.

The rearrangement joins TRBV25-1 to TRBJ2-2; D gene unclear. V dropped 1 base and J dropped 2 bases, with 8 bases sitting between them. CDR1 MGHDK and CDR2 SYGVNS come from the germline V gene. The CDR3 is made up of 15 amino acids. The DNA of the CDR3 is TGTGCCAGCAGTGAATTAGGAAGTAACACCGGGGAGCTGTTTTTT. Translation: CASSELGSNTGELFF. Variable domain in full (rest from reference TRBV25-1 and TRBJ2-2): EADIYQTPRYLVIGTGKKITLECSQTMGHDKMYWYQQDPGMELHLIHYSYGVNSTEKGDLSSESTVSRIRTEHFPLTLESARPSHTSQYLCASSELGSNTGELFFGEGSRLTVL.

The chain uses TRBV11-2 and TRBJ1-1; possible D gene TRBD1, 6 bases. Between the trimmed V and J ends, which lost 5 bases and 2 bases, there was a span of 12 bases. CDR1 and CDR2 (germline): SGHAT, FQNNGV. The CDR3 has 14 residues. CDR3 DNA sequence: TGTGCCAGCAGCCAAACAGGGAGTAACACTGAAGCTTTCTTT. It is translated as CASSQTGSNTEAFF.

This clonotype was counted only a few times. It is unclear where the CDR3 begins or ends on the DNA, so no DNA is shown, and the CDR3 is as TCRdb lists it. This sequence joins TRBV19 and TRBJ1-1; the table's D call, TRBD1, was not checked against the DNA. Per germline, CDR1 LNHDA and CDR2 SQIVND (reference sequence). The CDR3 has 15 amino acids, counting both end residues. The CDR3: CASSIVFGQGSGVFF.

This clonotype was seen only a few times. CDR3 region: CSALVTYEQYF. The CDR3 DNA is TGCAGTGCTCTAGTAACCTACGAGCAGTACTTC. The V gene is TRBV20-1, the J gene TRBJ2-7; D is undetermined. The CDR3 contains 11 residues. V dropped 5 bases and J dropped 2 bases, with 7 bases sitting between them. Germline assignment: CDR1 DFQATT and CDR2 SNEGSKA (reference sequence).

DNA of the CDR3: TGTGCCAGCAGTGATCTGTCCGGGGCGTCGGGCACTGAAGCTTTCTTT. This translates into CASSDLSGASGTEAFF. The chain recombines TRBV25-1 with TRBJ1-1, with D maybe TRBD1 (5 bases). V lost 3 bases and J lost 4, with 18 bases in between. The germline V gene encodes CDR1 MGHDK and CDR2 SYGVNS. The CDR3 loop spans 16 amino acids.

This clonotype has ten or more counts. The rearrangement links TRBV7-9 to TRBJ1-5; D is undetermined. Germline V gene lookup returns CDR1 SEHNR and CDR2 FQNEAQ (reference sequence). Trimming removed 5 bases at V and 4 bases at J, with 12 bases between. The length of the CDR3 is 14 residues. The CDR3 loop is CASSPSGVNQPQHF. The CDR3, as DNA: TGTGCCAGCAGCCCTTCAGGAGTGAATCAGCCCCAGCATTTT.